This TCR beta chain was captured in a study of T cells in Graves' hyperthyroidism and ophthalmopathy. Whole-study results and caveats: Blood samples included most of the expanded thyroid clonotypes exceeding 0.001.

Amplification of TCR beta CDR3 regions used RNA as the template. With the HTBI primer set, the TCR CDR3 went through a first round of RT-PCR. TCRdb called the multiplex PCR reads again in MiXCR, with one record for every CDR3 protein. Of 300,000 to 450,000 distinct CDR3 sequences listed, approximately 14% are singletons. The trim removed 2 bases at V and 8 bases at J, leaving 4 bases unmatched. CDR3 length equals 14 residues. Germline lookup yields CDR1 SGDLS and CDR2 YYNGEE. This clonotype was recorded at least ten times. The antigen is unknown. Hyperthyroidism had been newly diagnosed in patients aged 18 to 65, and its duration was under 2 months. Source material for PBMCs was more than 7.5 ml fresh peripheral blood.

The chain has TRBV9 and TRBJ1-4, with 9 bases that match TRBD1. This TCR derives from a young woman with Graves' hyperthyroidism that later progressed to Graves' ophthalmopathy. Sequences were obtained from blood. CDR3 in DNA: TGTGCCAGCAGCGTGACAGGGGGAGAAGAAAAACTGTTTTTT. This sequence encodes CASSVTGGEEKLFF.